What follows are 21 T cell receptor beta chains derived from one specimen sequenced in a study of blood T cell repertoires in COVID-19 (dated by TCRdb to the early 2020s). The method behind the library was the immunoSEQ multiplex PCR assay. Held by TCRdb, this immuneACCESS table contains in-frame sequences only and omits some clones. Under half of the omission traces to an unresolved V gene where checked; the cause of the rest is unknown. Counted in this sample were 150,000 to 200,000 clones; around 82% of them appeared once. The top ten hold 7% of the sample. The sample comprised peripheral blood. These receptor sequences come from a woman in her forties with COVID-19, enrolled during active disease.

DNA for the CDR3: TGTGCCGCCCAGGCGGCAGGGAAGAAGAATGGCTACACCTTC. Its protein is CAAQAAGKKNGYTF. The V and J genes are TRBV6-5 and TRBJ1-2; D possibly corresponds to TRBD1 (5 bases). The CDR3 contains 14 residues. With 11 bases removed from V and 6 bases from J, the gap between germline ends came to 22 bases. Germline CDR1 is MNHEY and CDR2 is SVGAGI.

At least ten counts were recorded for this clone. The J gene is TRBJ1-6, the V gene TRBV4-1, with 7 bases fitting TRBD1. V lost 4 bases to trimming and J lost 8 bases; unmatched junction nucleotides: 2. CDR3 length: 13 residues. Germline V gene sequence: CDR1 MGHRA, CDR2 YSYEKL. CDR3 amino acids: CASSLGQDSPLHF. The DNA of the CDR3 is TGCGCCAGCAGCCTCGGACAGGATTCACCCCTCCACTTT.

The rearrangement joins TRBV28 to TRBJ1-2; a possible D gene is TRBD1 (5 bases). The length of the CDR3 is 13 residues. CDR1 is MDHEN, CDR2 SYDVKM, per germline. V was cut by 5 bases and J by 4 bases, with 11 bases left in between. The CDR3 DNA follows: TGTGCCAGCAGTGACGACAGTCTCTATGGCTACACCTTC. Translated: CASSDDSLYGYTF.

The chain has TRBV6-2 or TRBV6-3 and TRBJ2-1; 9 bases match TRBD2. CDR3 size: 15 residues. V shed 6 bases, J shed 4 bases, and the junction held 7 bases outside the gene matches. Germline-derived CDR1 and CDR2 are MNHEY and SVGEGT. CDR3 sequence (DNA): TGTGCCAGCAGCTTGACTAGCGGTCCTTACAATGAGCAGTTCTTC. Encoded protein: CASSLTSGPYNEQFF.

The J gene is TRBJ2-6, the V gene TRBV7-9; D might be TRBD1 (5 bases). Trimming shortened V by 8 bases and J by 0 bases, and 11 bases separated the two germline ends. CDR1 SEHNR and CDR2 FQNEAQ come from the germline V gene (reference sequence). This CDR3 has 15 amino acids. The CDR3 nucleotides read TGTGCCAGCGGGGTGACAGCCTCTGGGGCCAACGTCCTGACTTTC. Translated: CASGVTASGANVLTF.

CDR3 in amino acids: CASRGALNTGELFF. CDR3 in DNA: TGCGCCAGCAGAGGGGCCCTGAACACCGGGGAGCTGTTTTTT. V gene TRBV5-1 combines with J gene TRBJ2-2, with D tentatively TRBD1 (5 bases). CDR1 and CDR2 from the germline V gene are SGHRS and YFSETQ. The CDR3 has 14 residues. Deletions cut 5 bases from V and 1 base from J, with 9 bases between.

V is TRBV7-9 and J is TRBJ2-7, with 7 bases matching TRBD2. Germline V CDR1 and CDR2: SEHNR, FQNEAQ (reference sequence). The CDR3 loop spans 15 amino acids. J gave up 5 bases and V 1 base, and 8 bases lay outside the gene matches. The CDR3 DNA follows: TGTGCCAGCAGCTTAGGGGTGCGGGGGAGCCACGAGCAGTACTTC. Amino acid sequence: CASSLGVRGSHEQYF.

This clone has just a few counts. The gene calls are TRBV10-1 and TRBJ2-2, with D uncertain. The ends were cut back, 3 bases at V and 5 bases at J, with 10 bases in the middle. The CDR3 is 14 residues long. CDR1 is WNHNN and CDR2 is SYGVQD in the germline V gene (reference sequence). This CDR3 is CASSDSLLTGELFF. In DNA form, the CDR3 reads TGCGCCAGCAGTGACTCTTTGTTGACCGGGGAGCTGTTTTTT.

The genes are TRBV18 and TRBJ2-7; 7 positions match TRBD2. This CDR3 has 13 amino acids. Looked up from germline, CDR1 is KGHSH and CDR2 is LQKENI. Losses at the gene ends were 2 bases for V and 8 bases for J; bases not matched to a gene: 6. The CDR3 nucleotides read TGTGCCAGCTCACCAGGGGACGGGACTAAGCAGTACGTC. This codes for CASSPGDGTKQYV.

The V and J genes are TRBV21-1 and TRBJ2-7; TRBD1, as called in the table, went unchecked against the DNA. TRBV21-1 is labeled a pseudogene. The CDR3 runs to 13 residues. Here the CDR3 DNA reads TGTGCCAGCAGCAAAGAGACAGACTACGAGCAGTACGTC. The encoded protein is CASSKETDYEQYV.

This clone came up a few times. CDR3 loop: CASSPSALAYEQYF. The CDR3 DNA is TGTGCCAGCAGCCCTTCCGCACTAGCCTACGAGCAGTACTTC. J is TRBJ2-7 and V is TRBV14; TRBD2 might be the D (5 bases). CDR1 is SGHDN and CDR2 is FVKESK in the germline V gene. CDR3 size: 14 residues. Trimming took 4 bases from V and 2 from J, leaving 12 bases between them.

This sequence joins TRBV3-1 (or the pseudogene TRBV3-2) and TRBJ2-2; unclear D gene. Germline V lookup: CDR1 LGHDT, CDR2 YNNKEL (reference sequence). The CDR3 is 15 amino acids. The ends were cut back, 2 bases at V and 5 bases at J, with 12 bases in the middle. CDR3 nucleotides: TGTGCCAGCAGCCAAAGTCCAGGCCGAACCGGGGAGCTGTTTTTT. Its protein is CASSQSPGRTGELFF.

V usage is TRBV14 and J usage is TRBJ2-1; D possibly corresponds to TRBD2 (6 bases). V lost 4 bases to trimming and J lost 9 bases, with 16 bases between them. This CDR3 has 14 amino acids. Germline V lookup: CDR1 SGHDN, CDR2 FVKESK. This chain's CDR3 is CASSRVGGISEQFF. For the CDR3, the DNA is TGTGCCAGCAGCCGAGTGGGCGGGATCAGTGAGCAGTTCTTC.

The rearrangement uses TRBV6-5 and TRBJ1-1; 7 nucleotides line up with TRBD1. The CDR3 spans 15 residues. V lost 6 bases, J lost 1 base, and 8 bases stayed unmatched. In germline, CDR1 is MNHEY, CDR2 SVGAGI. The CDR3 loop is CASSLDRARNTEAFF. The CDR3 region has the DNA TGTGCCAGCAGCCTAGACAGGGCGCGGAACACTGAAGCTTTCTTT.

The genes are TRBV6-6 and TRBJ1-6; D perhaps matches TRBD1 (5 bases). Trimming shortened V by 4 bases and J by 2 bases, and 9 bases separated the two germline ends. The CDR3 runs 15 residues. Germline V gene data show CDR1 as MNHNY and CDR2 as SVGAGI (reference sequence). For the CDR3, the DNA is TGTGCCAGCAGTTCTCAGGGTACCTATAATTCACCCCTCCACTTT. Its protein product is CASSSQGTYNSPLHF.

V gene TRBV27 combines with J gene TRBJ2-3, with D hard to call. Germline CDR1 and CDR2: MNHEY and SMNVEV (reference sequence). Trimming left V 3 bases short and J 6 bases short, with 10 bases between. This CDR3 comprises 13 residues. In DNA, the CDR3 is TGTGCCAGCAGTTTTTCTCGGTTGGATACGCAGTATTTT. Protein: CASSFSRLDTQYF.

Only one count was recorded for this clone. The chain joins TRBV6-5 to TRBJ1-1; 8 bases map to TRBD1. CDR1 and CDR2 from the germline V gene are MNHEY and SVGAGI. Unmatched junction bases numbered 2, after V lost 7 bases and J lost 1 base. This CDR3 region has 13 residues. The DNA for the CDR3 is TGTGCCAGCACCGGACAGGGGAACACTGAAGCTTTCTTT. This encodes CASTGQGNTEAFF.

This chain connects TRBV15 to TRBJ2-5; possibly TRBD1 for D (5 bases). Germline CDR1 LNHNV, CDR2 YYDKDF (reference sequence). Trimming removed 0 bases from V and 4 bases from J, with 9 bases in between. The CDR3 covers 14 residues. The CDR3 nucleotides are TGTGCCACCAGCAGAGAGTCAGGGCCAGAGACCCAGTACTTC. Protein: CATSRESGPETQYF.

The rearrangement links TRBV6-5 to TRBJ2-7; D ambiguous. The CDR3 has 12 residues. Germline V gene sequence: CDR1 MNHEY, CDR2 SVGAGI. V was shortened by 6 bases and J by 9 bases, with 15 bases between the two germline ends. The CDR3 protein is CASRVQRGGQYF. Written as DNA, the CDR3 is TGTGCCAGCAGGGTCCAGAGAGGTGGGCAGTACTTC.

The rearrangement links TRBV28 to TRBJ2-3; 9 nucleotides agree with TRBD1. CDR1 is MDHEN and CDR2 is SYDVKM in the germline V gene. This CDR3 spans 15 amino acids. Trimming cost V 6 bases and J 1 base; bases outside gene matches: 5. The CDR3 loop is CASSSDRGGTDTQYF. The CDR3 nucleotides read TGTGCCAGCAGCTCGGACAGGGGAGGCACAGATACGCAGTATTTT.

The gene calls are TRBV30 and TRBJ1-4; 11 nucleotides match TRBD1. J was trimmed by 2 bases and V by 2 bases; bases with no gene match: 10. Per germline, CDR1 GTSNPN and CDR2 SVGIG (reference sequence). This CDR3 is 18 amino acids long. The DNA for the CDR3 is TGTGCCTGGAGTCCGGGACAGGGGGGGCTGGCCACTAATGAAAAACTGTTTTTT. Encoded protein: CAWSPGQGGLATNEKLFF. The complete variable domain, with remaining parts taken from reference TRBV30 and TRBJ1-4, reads SQTIHQWPATLVQPVGSPLSLECTVEGTSNPNLYWYRQAAGRGLQLLFYSVGIGQISSEVPQNLSASRPQDRQFILSSKKLLLSDSGFYLCAWSPGQGGLATNEKLFFGSGTQLSVL.